This entry describes one T cell receptor (beta chain). The data originate from a study of cytomegalovirus exposure and HLA in healthy donors. Germline V gene sequence: CDR1 MNHEY, CDR2 SVGAGI. The CDR3 runs to 12 residues. V lost 6 bases, J lost 2 bases, and 7 bases lay in between. PCR was performed using 60 Vbeta and 13 Jbeta primers. The method was immunoSEQ multiplex PCR; TCRdb's version includes in-frame clones alone and lacks a portion of them. The sample includes about 140,000 clones, roughly 78% of them seen just once. This clonotype was obtained from a man aged 18 to 30 in good health and CMV-seropositive. The rearrangement uses TRBV6-5 and TRBJ1-1; unclear D gene. Sequencing was done on a sample of PBMCs. CDR3 protein: CASRGGNTEAFF. CDR3 DNA sequence: TGTGCCAGCAGGGGAGGTAACACTGAAGCTTTCTTT.